The clone carrying this T cell receptor beta chain was observed a few times. These data originate in a study of blood T cell repertoires in COVID-19. Study-level information: PBMCs, B-cell-depleted T cells, or T cells provided the cDNA or gDNA that made up the material.

Germline CDR1 is MGHRA and CDR2 is YSYEKL. The V and J ends lost 0 bases and 3 bases respectively, with 9 bases between them. The CDR3 consists of 15 residues. How the authors handled the data: Reference gene primer amplification gave nucleated cell count estimates. The method was immunoSEQ multiplex PCR; TCRdb's version includes in-frame clones alone and lacks a portion of them. The V and J calls and clone size come from that table; D and trimming were worked out from the DNA. This table has some 150,000 clones, roughly 89% appearing once. This rearrangement joins TRBV4-1 to TRBJ1-5, with D perhaps matching TRBD1 (5 bases). Sample: peripheral blood. This sequence was found in a woman in her 50s with acute or convalescent COVID-19. CDR3 nucleotide sequence: TGCGCCAGCAGCCAAGATGCAGGACACAATCAGCCCCAGCATTTT. Amino acids: CASSQDAGHNQPQHF.